A selection of T cell receptor beta chains follows, all from one sample in a study of blood T cell repertoires in COVID-19. Sequencing was performed with immunoSEQ multiplex PCR; in TCRdb, only in-frame clones are kept and a portion is missing. Counted here are about 250,000 clones, 88% occurring once; the ten biggest clones make up under 1.5%. The sequenced material came from peripheral blood. The source is a man older than 75 with acute or convalescent COVID-19. Each CDR3 is given without its conserved first and last residue. The size of a clone is reported for some rows only, either as once, few or many, or as a class for expanded clones.

abundance: .; v_gene: TRBV3-1/TRBV3-2; j_gene: TRBJ2-1; CDR3aa: ASSQRLQQF
abundance: .; v_gene: TRBV27; j_gene: TRBJ2-7; CDR3aa: ASSFIGLAGVSPSEQY
abundance: once; v_gene: TRBV6-2/TRBV6-3; j_gene: TRBJ2-5; CDR3aa: ASSYYSPQETQY
abundance: .; v_gene: TRBV24-1; j_gene: TRBJ2-5; CDR3aa: ATAGAGGETQY
abundance: few; v_gene: TRBV16; j_gene: TRBJ1-1; CDR3aa: ASSQSGTEAF
abundance: .; v_gene: TRBV6-2/TRBV6-3; j_gene: TRBJ1-5; CDR3aa: ASSYANRGLNQPQH
abundance: once; v_gene: TRBV7-2; j_gene: TRBJ2-3; CDR3aa: AGSHGQGTDTQY
abundance: .; v_gene: TRBV2; j_gene: TRBJ2-7; CDR3aa: ASSDPGKGMVYEQY
abundance: few; v_gene: TRBV28; j_gene: TRBJ1-5; CDR3aa: ASSLGGGNQPQH
abundance: .; v_gene: TRBV6-2/TRBV6-3; j_gene: TRBJ1-5; CDR3aa: ASSYSLDRGNGQPQH
abundance: .; v_gene: TRBV7-6; j_gene: TRBJ2-7; CDR3aa: ASSLSGLPYEQY
abundance: .; v_gene: TRBV3-1/TRBV3-2; j_gene: TRBJ1-6; CDR3aa: ASSPERQGSSPLH
abundance: .; v_gene: TRBV18; j_gene: TRBJ2-7; CDR3aa: ASSGGTGPYEQY
abundance: few; v_gene: TRBV6-5; j_gene: TRBJ1-3; CDR3aa: ASRIGTASGNTIY
abundance: .; v_gene: TRBV7-9; j_gene: TRBJ2-7; CDR3aa: ASSLSGSSYEQY
abundance: .; v_gene: TRBV6-2/TRBV6-3; j_gene: TRBJ2-1; CDR3aa: ASSYSMSSYNEQF
abundance: .; v_gene: TRBV7-8; j_gene: TRBJ2-2; CDR3aa: ASSFDRVGNTGELF
abundance: .; v_gene: TRBV3-1/TRBV3-2; j_gene: TRBJ2-1; CDR3aa: ASSQVTSGRRYNEQF
abundance: once; v_gene: TRBV28; j_gene: TRBJ2-7; CDR3aa: ASSLAGAYEQY
abundance: .; v_gene: TRBV7-9; j_gene: TRBJ2-7; CDR3aa: ASSFQGQQY
abundance: .; v_gene: TRBV28; j_gene: TRBJ2-7; CDR3aa: ASSFLGATSTYEQY
abundance: .; v_gene: TRBV2; j_gene: TRBJ1-1; CDR3aa: ASSDQGGTEAF
abundance: once; v_gene: TRBV3-1/TRBV3-2; j_gene: TRBJ1-1; CDR3aa: ASSLRQGGTF
abundance: once; v_gene: TRBV9; j_gene: TRBJ1-5; CDR3aa: ASSLYGGGQPQH
abundance: .; v_gene: TRBV18; j_gene: TRBJ1-5; CDR3aa: ASSPKRVIQH
abundance: .; v_gene: TRBV9; j_gene: TRBJ2-2; CDR3aa: ASSEALDRGNTGELF
abundance: .; v_gene: TRBV7-3; j_gene: TRBJ2-3; CDR3aa: ASSPTTSTDTQY
abundance: .; v_gene: TRBV5-1; j_gene: TRBJ2-2; CDR3aa: ASSQRTENTGELF
abundance: few; v_gene: TRBV5-1; j_gene: TRBJ2-5; CDR3aa: ASSRTSGGAWETQY
abundance: .; v_gene: TRBV7-6; j_gene: TRBJ2-3; CDR3aa: ASSQTERLADTQY
abundance: .; v_gene: TRBV6-5; j_gene: TRBJ1-2; CDR3aa: ASSKQSYYGYT
abundance: .; v_gene: TRBV9; j_gene: TRBJ2-2; CDR3aa: ASSVALDRGNTGELF
abundance: .; v_gene: TRBV28; j_gene: TRBJ2-7; CDR3aa: ASNTAGGWDEQY
abundance: .; v_gene: TRBV27; j_gene: TRBJ2-6; CDR3aa: ASRPRQGAPSSGANVLT
abundance: few; v_gene: TRBV28; j_gene: TRBJ2-7; CDR3aa: ASSPGQGGRMGSYEQY
abundance: .; v_gene: TRBV9; j_gene: TRBJ2-1; CDR3aa: ASSLRGALMNEQF
abundance: .; v_gene: TRBV7-3; j_gene: TRBJ2-1; CDR3aa: ASSSTSGLNEQF
abundance: .; v_gene: TRBV7-3; j_gene: TRBJ2-3; CDR3aa: ASSLAPTSADTQY
abundance: once; v_gene: TRBV27; j_gene: TRBJ2-2; CDR3aa: ASSFYPPRQDGTGELF
abundance: .; v_gene: TRBV6-2/TRBV6-3; j_gene: TRBJ2-5; CDR3aa: ASSFIASGGGRETQY
abundance: .; v_gene: TRBV9; j_gene: TRBJ2-3; CDR3aa: ASSPLGLAGEDTQY
abundance: once; v_gene: TRBV12-3/TRBV12-4; j_gene: TRBJ2-1; CDR3aa: ASSFPGLAQF
abundance: .; v_gene: TRBV11-2; j_gene: TRBJ1-4; CDR3aa: ASSWWRGGFDEKLF
abundance: .; v_gene: TRBV7-2; j_gene: TRBJ2-2; CDR3aa: ASSLGTGNTGELF
abundance: .; v_gene: TRBV5-1; j_gene: TRBJ1-2; CDR3aa: ASSSPGRGTYGYT